The clone carrying this T cell receptor (beta chain) appeared many times. Its target is unknown. This entry belongs to a study of T cells in Graves' hyperthyroidism and ophthalmopathy. Notes on the study in general: Ophthalmopathy was identified by the model a median about six months ahead of onset.

The study left out patients who had uncontrolled infection, other autoimmune disease, pregnancy or lactation. CDR1 and CDR2 (germline): SGHTA, FQGNSA. This CDR3 has 16 amino acids. V lost 2 bases and J lost 1; bases outside the gene matches: 3. RNA transcripts were the template for amplifying TCR beta CDR3 regions. During a first-round RT-PCR of the TCR CDR3, the HTBI primer set was used. TCRdb called the multiplex PCR reads again in MiXCR, with one record for every CDR3 protein. The profile shows around 300,000 distinct CDR3 sequences, around 15% of them singletons. The sequenced material came from blood. The TCR comes from a woman between 40 and 50 years old with Graves' ophthalmopathy. V gene TRBV7-2 combines with J gene TRBJ2-2; 8 positions match TRBD2. This CDR3 reads CASSLLAGGNTGELFF. The CDR3 DNA sequence: TGTGCCAGCAGCTTACTTGCGGGAGGGAACACCGGGGAGCTGTTTTTT.